These 27 T cell receptor beta chains originate from one sample sequenced in a study of technical replicates of blood from a few donors. Method: immunoSEQ multiplex PCR; TCRdb's copy keeps in-frame clones and lacks some. In the table there are around 85,000 clones, around 94% of which are singletons. Sequenced: T cells isolated from PBMCs. The receptors shown here come from a human donor in good health.

V is TRBV29-1 and J is TRBJ2-3; 7 positions match TRBD2. CDR3 length equals 18 residues. J was trimmed by 6 bases and V by 4 bases; bases with no gene match: 22. Per germline, CDR1 SQVTM and CDR2 ANQGSEA. Here the CDR3 reads CSVVSGGELGGWLDTQYF. The DNA of the CDR3 is TGCAGCGTTGTGTCAGGAGGAGAACTCGGGGGGTGGTTGGATACGCAGTATTTT.

V is TRBV7-3 and J is TRBJ2-7; D possibly corresponds to TRBD2 (7 bases). The CDR3 has 14 amino acids. Germline CDR1 reads SGHTA; CDR2 reads FQGTGA. V was pared by 4 bases and J by 7 bases, with 17 bases between. The CDR3 DNA is TGTGCCAGCAGCTCGGACCGGGGGGCTACGGAGCAGTACTTC. It is translated as CASSSDRGATEQYF.

The chain links TRBV25-1 to TRBJ2-2; the D gene is possibly TRBD1 (5 bases). V was pared by 3 bases and J by 0 bases, with 8 bases between. Germline lookup yields CDR1 MGHDK and CDR2 SYGVNS. There are 15 residues in the CDR3. In DNA form, the CDR3 reads TGTGCCAGCAGTGACCCGACAGCGAACACCGGGGAGCTGTTTTTT. This translates into CASSDPTANTGELFF.

The chain combines TRBV7-2 with TRBJ2-7; a weak D match, TRBD1 (5 bases). Deletions cut 3 bases from V and 4 bases from J, with 13 bases between. The CDR3 is 14 residues long. Germline V lookup: CDR1 SGHTA, CDR2 FQGNSA. The CDR3: CASSFPTAPYEQYF. For the CDR3, the DNA is TGTGCCAGCAGCTTCCCGACAGCACCTTACGAGCAGTACTTC. Combining the CDR3 with reference TRBV7-2 and TRBJ2-7 gives the whole variable domain GAGVSQSPSNKVTEKGKDVELRCDPISGHTALYWYRQSLGQGLEFLIYFQGNSAPDKSGLPSDRFSAERTGGSVSTLTIQRTQQEDSAVYLCASSFPTAPYEQYFGPGTRLTVT.

The rearrangement joins TRBV5-1 to TRBJ2-7, with TRBD2 as a possible D gene (7 bases). The V gene lost 0 bases and the J gene lost 3 bases, with 13 bases spanning the gap. Germline V gene data show CDR1 as SGHRS and CDR2 as YFSETQ. The CDR3 runs to 15 residues. The CDR3 sequence is CASSLAGGLSYEQYF. For the CDR3, the DNA is TGCGCCAGCAGCTTGGCCGGGGGGCTTAGCTACGAGCAGTACTTC.

This clone was seen just once. The rearrangement joins TRBV25-1 to TRBJ2-5; TRBD1 agrees at 9 bases. V lost 6 bases and J lost 3; bases outside the gene matches: 8. CDR3 length: 15 residues. From germline, CDR1 is MGHDK and CDR2 SYGVNS. This chain's CDR3 is CASSGTGRYEETQYF. The CDR3 region has the DNA TGTGCCAGCAGCGGGACAGGGCGGTACGAAGAGACCCAGTACTTC.

This clone was detected only once. The chain recombines TRBV7-9 with TRBJ2-2, with TRBD1 as a possible D gene (6 bases). Germline values: CDR1 SEHNR, CDR2 FQNEAQ (reference sequence). V was trimmed by 6 bases and J by 4 bases, leaving 27 bases between them. This CDR3 is built from 19 residues. The CDR3 loop reads CASSRNRRGSFTGTGELFF. The CDR3 DNA sequence: TGTGCCAGCAGTCGCAACCGCAGGGGTAGTTTTACGGGCACCGGGGAGCTGTTTTTT.

CDR3 sequence (DNA): TGTGCCAGCAGTTCCTGGACCCGCTGGACAGGTAGCTCTGGGGCCAACGTCCTGACTTTC. It encodes CASSSWTRWTGSSGANVLTF. The V and J genes are TRBV28 and TRBJ2-6, with 7 bases identical to TRBD1. The trim removed 4 bases at V and 0 bases at J, leaving 15 bases unmatched. Germline V gene lookup returns CDR1 MDHEN and CDR2 SYDVKM. This CDR3 has 20 residues. Drawing the rest from reference TRBV28 and TRBJ2-6, the complete variable domain is DVKVTQSSRYLVKRTGEKVFLECVQDMDHENMFWYRQDPGLGLRLIYFSYDVKMKEKGDIPEGYSVSREKKERFSLILESASTNQTSMYLCASSSWTRWTGSSGANVLTFGAGSRLTVL.

The chain uses TRBV10-3 and TRBJ2-5; 8 nucleotides agree with TRBD2. J lost 2 bases, V lost 6 bases, and 2 bases had no gene match. CDR3 length: 13 residues. The germline V gene encodes CDR1 ENHRY and CDR2 SYGVKD. CDR3 nucleotide sequence: TGTGCCATCAGCGGGGGGGCACAAGAGACCCAGTACTTC. It codes for CAISGGAQETQYF.

The CDR3 is CASGLGTSGNTDTQYF. The DNA of the CDR3 is TGTGCCAGCGGTCTTGGGACTAGCGGGAATACAGATACGCAGTATTTT. The chain employs TRBV27 and TRBJ2-3; 13 nucleotides agree with TRBD2. V gave up 8 bases and J gave up 3 bases; unmatched junction bases: 8. This CDR3 contains 16 residues. The germline CDR1 and CDR2 sequences are MNHEY and SMNVEV (reference sequence).

The chain couples TRBV9 to TRBJ2-3; 8 bases fit TRBD1. The ends lost 0 bases at V and 5 bases at J; junction bases unmatched: 5. Germline CDR1 SGDLS, CDR2 YYNGEE. This CDR3 is built from 15 residues. The CDR3 is CASSVEGQGRDTQYF. The CDR3 DNA is TGTGCCAGCAGCGTAGAAGGACAGGGACGAGATACGCAGTATTTT.

This sequence joins TRBV7-9 and TRBJ2-5; TRBD1 agrees at 10 bases. Germline values: CDR1 SEHNR, CDR2 FQNEAQ (reference sequence). V gave up 6 bases and J gave up 5 bases; unmatched junction bases: 3. This CDR3 spans 13 amino acids. The CDR3 DNA follows: TGTGCCAGCAGGGGACAGGGGAAGGAGACCCAGTACTTC. Protein: CASRGQGKETQYF.

The chain links TRBV2 to TRBJ2-5; 11 bases match TRBD2. V trimming: 8 bases; J trimming: 4 bases; junction bases outside the gene matches: 6. The CDR3 has 14 residues. CDR1 and CDR2 from the germline V gene are SNHLY and FYNNEI. The CDR3 reads CASLSGRGLETQYF. CDR3 DNA sequence: TGTGCCAGCCTTAGCGGGAGGGGACTAGAGACCCAGTACTTC. The full variable domain, completed using reference TRBV2 and TRBJ2-5, is EPEVTQTPSHQVTQMGQEVILRCVPISNHLYFYWYRQILGQKVEFLVSFYNNEISEKSEIFDDQFSVERPDGSNFTLKIRSTKLEDSAMYFCASLSGRGLETQYFGPGTRLLVL.

This clone was found a few times. The chain combines TRBV28 with TRBJ1-5, with D unresolved. This CDR3 is 14 amino acids long. V was clipped by 3 bases and J by 1 base, with 7 bases between them. CDR1 and CDR2 from the germline V gene are MDHEN and SYDVKM. CDR3 nucleotide sequence: TGTGCCAGCAGTTTTAGAGGGAGCAATCAGCCCCAGCATTTT. Translated, it gives CASSFRGSNQPQHF.

The chain is built from TRBV7-7 and TRBJ2-3, with D uncertain. The germline V gene has CDR1 SSHAT and CDR2 FNYEAQ (reference sequence). The CDR3 covers 15 residues. Between the trimmed V and J ends, which lost 1 base and 2 bases, there was a span of 10 bases. CDR3 residues: CASSLGGALTDTQYF. The CDR3 DNA reads TGTGCCAGCAGCTTAGGCGGAGCCCTCACAGATACGCAGTATTTT.

The chain employs TRBV13 and TRBJ1-6; possible D gene TRBD1, 6 bases. This CDR3 region has 16 residues. Germline CDR1 PRHDT, CDR2 FYEKMQ (reference sequence). Trimming took off 4 bases at V and 2 bases at J, with 12 bases between the two ends. The CDR3 region is CASSSQGSTYNSPLHF. CDR3 DNA: TGTGCCAGCAGCTCACAGGGTTCAACCTATAATTCACCCCTCCACTTT.

V gene TRBV15 combines with J gene TRBJ2-1; 7 bases line up with TRBD1. With V trimmed by 5 bases and J by 0 bases, 4 bases remained unmatched. CDR1 is LNHNV and CDR2 is YYDKDF in the germline V gene (reference sequence). This CDR3 has 15 residues. Written as DNA, the CDR3 is TGTGCCACCAGCGTCACAGGGGACTCCTACAATGAGCAGTTCTTC. It yields the protein CATSVTGDSYNEQFF. Filled out from reference TRBV15 and TRBJ2-1, the complete variable domain reads DAMVIQNPRYQVTQFGKPVTLSCSQTLNHNVMYWYQQKSSQAPKLLFHYYDKDFNNEADTPDNFQSRRPNTSFCFLDIRSPGLGDTAMYLCATSVTGDSYNEQFFGPGTRLTVL.

The chain joins TRBV28 to TRBJ1-4; the match to TRBD1 covers 8 bases. The CDR3 totals 14 residues. V was pared by 3 bases and J by 5 bases, with 2 bases of the junction left unmatched. Germline V gene sequence: CDR1 MDHEN, CDR2 SYDVKM. Here the CDR3 reads CASSLTGENEKLFF. The CDR3 DNA follows: TGTGCCAGCAGTTTGACAGGGGAGAATGAAAAACTGTTTTTT.

The CDR3 DNA follows: TGTGCCACTGGCACGCGGGGGGGTTGGACCGGGGAGCTGTTTTTT. Translating gives CATGTRGGWTGELFF. This sequence joins TRBV19 and TRBJ2-2, with 9 bases aligning to TRBD2. This CDR3 region has 15 residues. Germline V gives CDR1 LNHDA, CDR2 SQIVND (reference sequence). V was clipped by 10 bases and J by 5 bases; unmatched bases: 11.

The chain links TRBV29-1 to TRBJ1-1, with D tentatively TRBD1 (6 bases). This CDR3 region has 13 residues. V dropped 4 bases and J dropped 4 bases, with 13 bases sitting between them. Looked up from germline, CDR1 is SQVTM and CDR2 is ANQGSEA. In DNA form, the CDR3 reads TGCAGCGTTGTCCGACAGGAAGGCACTGAAGCTTTCTTT. Its translation is CSVVRQEGTEAFF.

This CDR3 is CASSPFRDETQYF. The CDR3 DNA reads TGTGCCAGCAGCCCCTTCCGGGATGAGACCCAGTACTTC. The chain joins TRBV9 to TRBJ2-5, with D possibly matching TRBD2 (5 bases). V gave up 4 bases and J gave up 5 bases, with 12 bases separating them. CDR1 SGDLS and CDR2 YYNGEE come from the germline V gene. CDR3 length: 13 amino acids.

The chain joins TRBV15 to TRBJ1-4, with D uncertain. V gave up 0 bases and J gave up 7 bases, with 6 bases separating them. Germline lookup yields CDR1 LNHNV and CDR2 YYDKDF (reference sequence). The CDR3 loop spans 13 amino acids. CDR3 sequence (DNA): TGTGCCACCAGCAGAGATTCCAGTGAAAAACTGTTTTTT. Protein sequence: CATSRDSSEKLFF.

In this sample, this clone turned up once. The V call is TRBV5-1, the J call TRBJ2-3, with 13 bases matching TRBD2. J was trimmed by 1 base and V by 0 bases; bases with no gene match: 8. Germline CDR1 and CDR2: SGHRS and YFSETQ. The CDR3 is 19 amino acids. The CDR3 sequence: CASSLVGTSGRVGTDTQYF. DNA of the CDR3: TGCGCCAGCAGCTTGGTCGGTACTAGCGGGAGGGTTGGCACAGATACGCAGTATTTT.

This chain joins TRBV5-1 and TRBJ1-1; D remains unclear. V lost 1 base, J lost 2 bases, and 12 bases lay in between. The germline CDR1 and CDR2 sequences are SGHRS and YFSETQ. The CDR3 totals 15 residues. The CDR3 DNA reads TGCGCCAGCAGCTTGAATTGGGCTTTAAACACTGAAGCTTTCTTT. Its protein is CASSLNWALNTEAFF.

The rearrangement links TRBV7-9 to TRBJ2-1, with 8 bases fitting TRBD2. With 5 bases clipped from V and 4 bases from J, the junction kept 7 bases outside the gene matches. From germline, CDR1 is SEHNR and CDR2 FQNEAQ (reference sequence). The CDR3 covers 15 residues. The CDR3 is CASSAAGGLYNEQFF. In DNA form, the CDR3 reads TGTGCCAGCAGCGCTGCGGGAGGTCTTTACAATGAGCAGTTCTTC.

CDR3 DNA sequence: TGTGCCAGCAGCTTAGGACTAGATGGCTCCGAGCAGTACTTC. Translated: CASSLGLDGSEQYF. J is TRBJ2-7 and V is TRBV11-2; TRBD2 might be the D (6 bases). Trimming took 1 base from V and 6 from J, leaving 13 bases between them. This CDR3 comprises 14 residues. Looked up from germline, CDR1 is SGHAT and CDR2 is FQNNGV.

J is TRBJ2-7 and V is TRBV7-9; 7 nucleotides line up with TRBD2. Unmatched junction bases numbered 5, after V lost 3 bases and J lost 3 bases. There are 14 residues in the CDR3. Germline loops: CDR1 SEHNR, CDR2 FQNEAQ (reference sequence). Here the CDR3 DNA reads TGTGCCAGCAGCTTCCCCGGGGGGATCTACGAGCAGTACTTC. This codes for CASSFPGGIYEQYF.